This T cell receptor beta chain was observed in a study of CD8 T cells in ankylosing spondylitis (dated by TCRdb to 2015 to 2018). Regarding the study in general: The study set out to find disease-linked TCR variants by profiling T cell receptor beta repertoires in ankylosing spondylitis patients and healthy donors. The full study cohort comprised 25 ankylosing spondylitis patients and roughly 110 healthy donors. Peripheral blood was sampled, and synovial fluid was also collected from ankylosing spondylitis patients. The investigation overall reported the following: Some of the motif variants had been reported before in the synovial fluid and blood of reactive arthritis patients, a finding that suggests common disease-initiation mechanisms. A CD8+ phenotype was shown by the disease-linked clones, which were found at relatively low frequencies in peripheral blood. Blood from ankylosing spondylitis patients appeared to be characterized by a TCR beta motif made up of under ten highly homologous amino acid variants. Significant enrichment of the disease-linked clones was reported in matched synovial fluid samples from ankylosing spondylitis patients.

This clonotype showed up many times. Its antigen remains unidentified. No much larger clone is present one base from it, and per-base qualities are unavailable. From a lookup of the germline V gene, CDR1 and CDR2 are SGHAT and FQNNGV. The CDR3 measures 15 amino acids from cysteine to phenylalanine. Left in the record is the CDR3 DNA by itself, 45 bases read in frame from the first base. V is trimmed back by 0 bases and J by 9 bases, and the junction contains 5 bases that no gene match accounts for. Sequencing was carried out with an Illumina HiSeq 2500. Quantitative 5'-RACE with molecular barcodes was the method used to prepare the TCR beta libraries. Per the original workflow: A new computational method, built on a probabilistic model of VDJ rearrangement, was used to identify disease-linked TCR variants. TCRdb trimmed public reads at Q25 via fastp, called clones via MiXCR and kept in-frame beta chains. Each CDR3 protein appears once, grouped with its most common genes and DNA. Clone size and V and J calls follow TCRdb, not the original study. The sample yields approximately 220,000 distinct CDR3 sequences; approximately 16% were counted once. Of the sample, roughly 43% falls within the top ten clones.

Specimen: blood, either unsorted or a sorted T cell fraction (not recorded which). This TCR was sampled from a male donor with ankylosing spondylitis. In this chain, TRBV11-2 is recombined with TRBJ2-1; TRBD1 matches 10 bases in the middle. The sequence in DNA is TGTGCCAGCAGCTTAGATGGGACAGGGGTCGGTGAGCAGTTCTTC. Its translation is CASSLDGTGVGEQFF.